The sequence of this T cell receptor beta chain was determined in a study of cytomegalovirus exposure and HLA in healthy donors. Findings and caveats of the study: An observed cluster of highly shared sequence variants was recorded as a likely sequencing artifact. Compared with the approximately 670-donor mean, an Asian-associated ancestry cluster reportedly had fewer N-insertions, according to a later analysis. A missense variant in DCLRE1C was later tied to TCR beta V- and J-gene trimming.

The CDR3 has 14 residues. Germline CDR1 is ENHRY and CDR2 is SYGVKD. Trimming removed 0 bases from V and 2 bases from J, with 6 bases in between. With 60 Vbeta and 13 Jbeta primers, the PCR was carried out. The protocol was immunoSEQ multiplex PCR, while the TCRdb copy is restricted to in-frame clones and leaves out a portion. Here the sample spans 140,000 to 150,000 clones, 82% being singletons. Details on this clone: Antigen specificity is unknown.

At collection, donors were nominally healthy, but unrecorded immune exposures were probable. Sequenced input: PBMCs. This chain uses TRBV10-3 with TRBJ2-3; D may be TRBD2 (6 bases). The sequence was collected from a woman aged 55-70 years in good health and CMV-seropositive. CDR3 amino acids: CAISESRDTDTQYF. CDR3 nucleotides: TGTGCCATCAGTGAGTCGCGGGACACAGATACGCAGTATTTT.